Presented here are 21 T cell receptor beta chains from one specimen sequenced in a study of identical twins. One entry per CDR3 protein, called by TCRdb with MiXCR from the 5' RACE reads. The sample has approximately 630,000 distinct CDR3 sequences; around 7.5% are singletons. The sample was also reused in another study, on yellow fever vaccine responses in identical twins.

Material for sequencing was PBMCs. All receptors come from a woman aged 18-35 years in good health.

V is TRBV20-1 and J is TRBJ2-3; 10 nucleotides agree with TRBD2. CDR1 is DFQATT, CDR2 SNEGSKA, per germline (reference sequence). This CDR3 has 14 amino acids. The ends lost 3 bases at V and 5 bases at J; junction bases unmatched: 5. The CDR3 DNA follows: TGCAGTGCTAGCCTAGCGGGAGTTAAAGATACGCAGTATTTT. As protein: CSASLAGVKDTQYF.

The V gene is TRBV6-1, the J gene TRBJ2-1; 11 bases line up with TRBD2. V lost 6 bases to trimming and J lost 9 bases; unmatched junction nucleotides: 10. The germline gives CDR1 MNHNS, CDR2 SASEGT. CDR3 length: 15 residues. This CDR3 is CASRVASGGIGEQFF. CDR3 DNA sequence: TGTGCCAGCAGGGTGGCTAGCGGGGGGATAGGTGAGCAGTTCTTC.

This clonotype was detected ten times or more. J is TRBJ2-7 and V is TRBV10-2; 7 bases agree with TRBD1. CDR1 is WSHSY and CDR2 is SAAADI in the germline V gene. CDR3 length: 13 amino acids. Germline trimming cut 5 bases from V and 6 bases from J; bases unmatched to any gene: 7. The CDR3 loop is CASSWTGVGEQYV. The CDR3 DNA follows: TGCGCCAGCAGTTGGACAGGTGTGGGCGAGCAGTACGTC.

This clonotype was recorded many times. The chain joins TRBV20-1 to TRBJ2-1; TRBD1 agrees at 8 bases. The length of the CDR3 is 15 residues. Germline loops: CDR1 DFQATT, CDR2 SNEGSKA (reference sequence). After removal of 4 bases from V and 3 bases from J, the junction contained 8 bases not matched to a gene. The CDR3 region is CSATIRDRNYNEQFF. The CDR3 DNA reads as TGCAGTGCTACCATCCGGGACAGGAACTACAATGAGCAGTTCTTC.

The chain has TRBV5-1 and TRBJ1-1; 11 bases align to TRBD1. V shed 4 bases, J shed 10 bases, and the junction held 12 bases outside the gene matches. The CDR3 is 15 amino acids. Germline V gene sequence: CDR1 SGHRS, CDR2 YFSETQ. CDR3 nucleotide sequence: TGCGCCAGCAGCCCGGGACAGGGGGTGACGGTGGGAGCTTTCTTT. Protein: CASSPGQGVTVGAFF.

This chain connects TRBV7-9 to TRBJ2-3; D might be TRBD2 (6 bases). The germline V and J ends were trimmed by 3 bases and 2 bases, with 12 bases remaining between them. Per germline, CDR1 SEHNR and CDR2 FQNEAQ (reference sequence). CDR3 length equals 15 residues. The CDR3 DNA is TGTGCCAGCAGCTTCGGAGGGAGTTTCACAGATACGCAGTATTTT. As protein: CASSFGGSFTDTQYF.

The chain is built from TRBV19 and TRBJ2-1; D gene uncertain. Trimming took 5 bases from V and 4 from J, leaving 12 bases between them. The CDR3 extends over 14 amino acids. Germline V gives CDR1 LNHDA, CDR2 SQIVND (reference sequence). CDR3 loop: CASSDLRAYNEQFF. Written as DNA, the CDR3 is TGTGCCAGTAGTGATCTCCGGGCGTACAATGAGCAGTTCTTC.

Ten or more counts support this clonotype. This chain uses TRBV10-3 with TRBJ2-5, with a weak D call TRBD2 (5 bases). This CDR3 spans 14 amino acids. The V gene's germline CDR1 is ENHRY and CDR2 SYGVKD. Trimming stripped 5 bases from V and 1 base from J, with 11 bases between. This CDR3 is CAISSGPAQETQYF. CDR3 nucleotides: TGTGCCATCAGTAGCGGACCGGCCCAAGAGACCCAGTACTTC.

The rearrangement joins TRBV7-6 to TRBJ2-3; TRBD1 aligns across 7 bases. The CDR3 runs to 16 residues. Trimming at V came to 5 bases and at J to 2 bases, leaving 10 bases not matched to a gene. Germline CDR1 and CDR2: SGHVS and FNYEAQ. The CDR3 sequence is CASSRRQGLDTDTQYF. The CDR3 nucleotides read TGTGCCAGCAGCCGAAGACAGGGCCTTGACACAGATACGCAGTATTTT. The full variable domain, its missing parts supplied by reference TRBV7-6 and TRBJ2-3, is GAGVSQSPRYKVTKRGQDVALRCDPISGHVSLYWYRQALGQGPEFLTYFNYEAQQDKSGLPNDRFSAERPEGSISTLTIQRTEQRDSAMYRCASSRRQGLDTDTQYFGPGTRLTVL.

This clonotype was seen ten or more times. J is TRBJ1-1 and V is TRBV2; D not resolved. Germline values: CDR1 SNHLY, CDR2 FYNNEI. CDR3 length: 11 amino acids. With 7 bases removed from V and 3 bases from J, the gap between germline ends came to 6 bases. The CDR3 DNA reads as TGTGCCAGCACTAGGGACACTGAAGCTTTCTTT. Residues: CASTRDTEAFF.

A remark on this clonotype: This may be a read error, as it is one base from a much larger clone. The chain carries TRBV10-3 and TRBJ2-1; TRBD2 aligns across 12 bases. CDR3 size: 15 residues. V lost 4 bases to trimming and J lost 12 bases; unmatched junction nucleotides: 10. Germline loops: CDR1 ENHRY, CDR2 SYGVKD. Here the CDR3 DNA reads TGTGCCATCAGTGGTAGGACTAGCGGGGCCGATGGGCAGTTCTTC. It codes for CAISGRTSGADGQFF.

This CDR3 is CASSLVSRQGNSNQPQHF. The CDR3 region has the DNA TGTGCCAGCAGTTTAGTTTCTCGACAGGGCAATAGCAATCAGCCCCAGCATTTT. J is TRBJ1-5 and V is TRBV12-3 or TRBV12-4, with 7 bases identical to TRBD1. The CDR3 is 18 amino acids. V gave up 1 base and J gave up 0 bases; unmatched junction bases: 9.

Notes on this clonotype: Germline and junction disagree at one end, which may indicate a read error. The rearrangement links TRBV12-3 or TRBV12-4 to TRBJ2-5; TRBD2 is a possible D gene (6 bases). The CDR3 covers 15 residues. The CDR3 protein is CASSLAHHDQETQYF. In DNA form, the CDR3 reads TGTGCCAGCAGTCTAGCGCATCACGACCAAGAGACCCAGTACTTC.

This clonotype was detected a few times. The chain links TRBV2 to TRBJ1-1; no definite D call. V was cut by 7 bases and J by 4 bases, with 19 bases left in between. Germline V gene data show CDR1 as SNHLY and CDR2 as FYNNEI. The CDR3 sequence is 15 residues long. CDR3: CASTPDVKWVTEAFF. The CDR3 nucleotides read TGTGCCAGCACCCCTGACGTTAAATGGGTCACTGAAGCTTTCTTT.

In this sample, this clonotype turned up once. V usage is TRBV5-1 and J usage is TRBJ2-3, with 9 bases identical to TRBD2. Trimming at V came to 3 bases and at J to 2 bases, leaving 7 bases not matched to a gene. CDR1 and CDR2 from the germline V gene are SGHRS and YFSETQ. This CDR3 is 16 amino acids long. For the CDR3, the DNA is TGCGCCAGCAGCTCTTCCGGCGGGAGGGTCACAGATACGCAGTATTTT. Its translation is CASSSSGGRVTDTQYF.

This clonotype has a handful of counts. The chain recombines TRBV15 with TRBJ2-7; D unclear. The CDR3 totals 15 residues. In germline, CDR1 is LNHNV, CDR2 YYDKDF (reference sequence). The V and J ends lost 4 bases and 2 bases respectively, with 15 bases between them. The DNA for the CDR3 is TGTGCCACCAGCACCCGCCCGGACCGACCCTACGAGCAGTACGTC. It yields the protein CATSTRPDRPYEQYV.

The CDR3 loop reads CASSGQGSSQETQYF. CDR3 DNA sequence: TGTGCCAGCAGTGGACAGGGCAGTTCCCAAGAGACCCAGTACTTC. This chain uses TRBV11-2 with TRBJ2-5, with 8 nucleotides matching TRBD1. V was clipped by 6 bases and J by 1 base; unmatched bases: 7. Germline loops: CDR1 SGHAT, CDR2 FQNNGV. The CDR3 extends over 15 amino acids.

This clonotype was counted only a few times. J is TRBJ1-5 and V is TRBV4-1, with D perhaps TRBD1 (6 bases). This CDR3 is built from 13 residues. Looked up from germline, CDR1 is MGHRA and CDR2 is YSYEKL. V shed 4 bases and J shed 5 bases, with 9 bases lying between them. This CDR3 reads CASSRDTDQPQHF. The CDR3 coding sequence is TGCGCCAGCAGCCGGGACACCGATCAGCCCCAGCATTTT.

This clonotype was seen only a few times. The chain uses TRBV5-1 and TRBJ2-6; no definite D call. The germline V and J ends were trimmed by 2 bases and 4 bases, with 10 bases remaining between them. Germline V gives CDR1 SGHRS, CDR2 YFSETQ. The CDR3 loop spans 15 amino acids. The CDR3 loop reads CASSFLVGGANVLTF. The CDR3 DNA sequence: TGCGCCAGCAGCTTTCTGGTGGGGGGGGCCAACGTCCTGACTTTC. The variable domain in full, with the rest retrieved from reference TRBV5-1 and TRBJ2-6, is KAGVTQTPRYLIKTRGQQVTLSCSPISGHRSVSWYQQTPGQGLQFLFEYFSETQRNKGNFPGRFSGRQFSNSRSEMNVSTLELGDSALYLCASSFLVGGANVLTFGAGSRLTVL.

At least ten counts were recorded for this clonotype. CDR3 sequence (DNA): TGTGCCAGCAGTCTCCAGACAGGCACAGATACGCAGTATTTT. It is translated as CASSLQTGTDTQYF. This chain joins TRBV12-3 or TRBV12-4 and TRBJ2-3, with D maybe TRBD1 (5 bases). V lost 5 bases, J lost 1 base, and 10 bases lay in between. This CDR3 spans 14 amino acids.

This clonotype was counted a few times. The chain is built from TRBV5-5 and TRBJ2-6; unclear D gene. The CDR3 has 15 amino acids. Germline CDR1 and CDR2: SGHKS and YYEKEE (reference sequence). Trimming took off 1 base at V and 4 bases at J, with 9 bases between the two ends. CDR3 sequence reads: CASSLLGYGANVLTF. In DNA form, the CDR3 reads TGTGCCAGCAGCTTGCTTGGGTACGGGGCCAACGTCCTGACTTTC.